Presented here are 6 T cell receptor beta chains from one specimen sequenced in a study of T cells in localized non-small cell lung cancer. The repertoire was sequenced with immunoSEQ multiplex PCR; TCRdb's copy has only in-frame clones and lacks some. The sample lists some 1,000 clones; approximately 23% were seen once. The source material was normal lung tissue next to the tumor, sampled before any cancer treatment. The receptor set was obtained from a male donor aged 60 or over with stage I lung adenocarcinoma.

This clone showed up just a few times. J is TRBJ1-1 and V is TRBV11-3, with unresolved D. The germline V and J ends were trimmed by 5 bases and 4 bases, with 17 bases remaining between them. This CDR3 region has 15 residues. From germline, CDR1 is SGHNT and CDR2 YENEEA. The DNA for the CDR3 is TGTGCCAGCAGCCAATCCGGAGGGTACGGCACTGAAGCTTTCTTT. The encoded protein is CASSQSGGYGTEAFF.

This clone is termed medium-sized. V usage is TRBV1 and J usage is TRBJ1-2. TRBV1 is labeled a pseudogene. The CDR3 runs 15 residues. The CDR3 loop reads CASSQAGTLNYGYTF. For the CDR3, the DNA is TGCGCCAGCAGCCAAGCCGGGACTCTAAACTATGGCTACACCTTC.

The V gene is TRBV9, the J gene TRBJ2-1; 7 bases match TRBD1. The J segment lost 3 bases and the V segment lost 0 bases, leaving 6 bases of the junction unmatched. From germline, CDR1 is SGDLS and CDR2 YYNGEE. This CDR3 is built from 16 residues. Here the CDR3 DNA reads TGTGCCAGCAGCGTAGAGTCGGGACAGATCTACAATGAGCAGTTCTTC. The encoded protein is CASSVESGQIYNEQFF.

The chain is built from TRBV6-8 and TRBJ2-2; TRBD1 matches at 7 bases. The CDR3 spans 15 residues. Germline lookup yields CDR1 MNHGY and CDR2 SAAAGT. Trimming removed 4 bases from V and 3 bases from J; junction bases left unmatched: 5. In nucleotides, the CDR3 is TGTGCCAGCAGTTTCGACAGGGTGGACACCGGGGAGCTGTTTTTT. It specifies CASSFDRVDTGELFF.

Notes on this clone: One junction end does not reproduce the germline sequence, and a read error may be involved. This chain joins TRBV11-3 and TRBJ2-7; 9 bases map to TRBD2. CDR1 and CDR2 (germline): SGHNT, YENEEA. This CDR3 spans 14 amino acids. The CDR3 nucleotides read TGTGCCAGCAGCTTAGGGTCTGGTCCTAGCGGGACGGACTTC. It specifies CASSLGSGPSGTDF.

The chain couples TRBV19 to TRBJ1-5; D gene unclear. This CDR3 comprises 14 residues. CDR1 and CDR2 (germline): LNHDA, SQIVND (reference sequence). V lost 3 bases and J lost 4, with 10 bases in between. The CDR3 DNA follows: TGTGCCAGTAGTATTAGGTGGGGAAATCAGCCCCAGCATTTT. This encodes CASSIRWGNQPQHF.